This entry features one T cell receptor (beta chain) sequence. Its specificity is not known. This sample was taken from a study of cytomegalovirus exposure and HLA in healthy donors. At the level of the study: From some 190 million T cells, an earlier analysis saw 100 million to 140 million unique TCR beta sequences. Notes on the study in general: Later analysis demonstrated an association between a missense DCLRE1C variant and TCR beta V- and J-gene trimming. Cytomegalovirus status, reportedly, was diagnosed with high specificity and sensitivity by the classifier.

Researchers ran the PCR with 60 Vbeta and 13 Jbeta primers. The repertoire was sequenced with immunoSEQ multiplex PCR; TCRdb's copy has only in-frame clones and lacks some. The data show around 190,000 clones, around 84% seen once. In germline, CDR1 is LGHNA, CDR2 YNFKEQ. Trimming removed 5 bases at V and 3 bases at J, with 8 bases between. This CDR3 region has 12 residues. Material for sequencing was PBMCs. The TCR sequence derives from a man in his forties or fifties in good health and CMV-seropositive. V and J are TRBV4-2 and TRBJ2-7; D ambiguous. This CDR3 reads CASSSPDYEQYF. The DNA for the CDR3 is TGTGCCAGCAGCTCCCCAGACTACGAGCAGTACTTC.